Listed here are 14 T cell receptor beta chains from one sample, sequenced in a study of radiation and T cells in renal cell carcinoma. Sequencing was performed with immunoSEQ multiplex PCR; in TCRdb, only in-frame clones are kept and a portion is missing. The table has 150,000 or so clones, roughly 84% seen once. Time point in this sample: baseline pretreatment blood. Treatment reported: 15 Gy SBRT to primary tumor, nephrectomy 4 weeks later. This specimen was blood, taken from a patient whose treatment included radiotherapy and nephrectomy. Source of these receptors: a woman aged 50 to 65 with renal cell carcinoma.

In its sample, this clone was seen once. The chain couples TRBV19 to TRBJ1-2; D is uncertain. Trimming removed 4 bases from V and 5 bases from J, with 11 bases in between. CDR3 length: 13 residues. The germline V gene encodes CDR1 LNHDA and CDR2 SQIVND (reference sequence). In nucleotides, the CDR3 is TGTGCCAGTAGTAAAACAGTTTCTTATGGCTACACCTTC. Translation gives CASSKTVSYGYTF.

CDR3 amino acids: CASSPGQGLGYTF. The CDR3 coding sequence is TGTGCCAGCAGTCCGGGACAGGGATTGGGCTACACCTTC. The rearrangement joins TRBV6-1 to TRBJ1-2; 9 bases agree with TRBD1. The V gene's germline CDR1 is MNHNS and CDR2 SASEGT. Trimming at V came to 5 bases and at J to 8 bases, leaving 6 bases not matched to a gene. This CDR3 contains 13 residues.

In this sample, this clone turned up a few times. CDR3 amino acids: CSVVNRAPTEAFF. The CDR3 DNA is TGCAGCGTTGTGAATAGGGCTCCCACTGAAGCTTTCTTT. This chain uses TRBV29-1 with TRBJ1-1; unclear D gene. Germline CDR1 and CDR2: SQVTM and ANQGSEA. Between the trimmed V and J ends, which lost 4 bases and 4 bases, there was a span of 13 bases. The CDR3 loop spans 13 amino acids.

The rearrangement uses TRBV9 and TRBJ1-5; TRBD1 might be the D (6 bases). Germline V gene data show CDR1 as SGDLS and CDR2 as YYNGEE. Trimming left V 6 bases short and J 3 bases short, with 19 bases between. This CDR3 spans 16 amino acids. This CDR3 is CASNAEGGDVNQPQHF. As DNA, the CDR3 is TGTGCCAGCAACGCGGAGGGGGGGGACGTCAATCAGCCCCAGCATTTT. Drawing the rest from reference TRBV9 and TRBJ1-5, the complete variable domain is DSGVTQTPKHLITATGQRVTLRCSPRSGDLSVYWYQQSLDQGLQFLIQYYNGEERAKGNILERFSAQQFPDLHSELNLSSLELGDSALYFCASNAEGGDVNQPQHFGDGTRLSIL.

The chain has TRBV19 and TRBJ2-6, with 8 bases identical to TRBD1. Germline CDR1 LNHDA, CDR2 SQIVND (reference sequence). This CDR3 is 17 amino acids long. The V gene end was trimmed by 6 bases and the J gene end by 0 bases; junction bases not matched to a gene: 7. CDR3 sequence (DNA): TGTGCCAGTAGCCCACAGGGGGGTTCCTCTGGGGCCAACGTCCTGACTTTC. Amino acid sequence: CASSPQGGSSGANVLTF.

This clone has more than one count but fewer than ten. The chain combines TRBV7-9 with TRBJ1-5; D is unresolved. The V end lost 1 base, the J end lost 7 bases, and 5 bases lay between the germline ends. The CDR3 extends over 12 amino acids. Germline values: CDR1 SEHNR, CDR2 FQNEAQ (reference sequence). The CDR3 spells CASSLDLQPQHF. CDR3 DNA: TGTGCCAGCAGCTTAGATCTCCAGCCCCAGCATTTT.

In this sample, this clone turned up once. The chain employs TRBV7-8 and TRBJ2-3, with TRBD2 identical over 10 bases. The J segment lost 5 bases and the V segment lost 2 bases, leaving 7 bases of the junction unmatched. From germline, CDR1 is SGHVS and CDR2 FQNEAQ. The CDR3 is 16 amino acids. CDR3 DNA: TGTGCCAGCAGCTTATTGAGCGGGGGGGCCGTAGATACGCAGTATTTT. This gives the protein CASSLLSGGAVDTQYF.

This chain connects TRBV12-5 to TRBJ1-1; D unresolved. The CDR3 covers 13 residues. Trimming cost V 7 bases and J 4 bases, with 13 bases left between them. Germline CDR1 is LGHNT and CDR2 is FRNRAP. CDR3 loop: CASAIRVGTEAFF. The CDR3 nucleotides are TGTGCTAGTGCCATTAGGGTTGGCACTGAAGCTTTCTTT.

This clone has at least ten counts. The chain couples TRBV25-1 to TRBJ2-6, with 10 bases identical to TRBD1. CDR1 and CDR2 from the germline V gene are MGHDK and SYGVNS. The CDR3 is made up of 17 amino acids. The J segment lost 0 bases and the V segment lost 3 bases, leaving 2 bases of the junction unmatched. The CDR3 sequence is CASSDGTGDSGANVLTF. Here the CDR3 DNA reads TGTGCCAGCAGTGACGGGACAGGGGACTCTGGGGCCAACGTCCTGACTTTC.

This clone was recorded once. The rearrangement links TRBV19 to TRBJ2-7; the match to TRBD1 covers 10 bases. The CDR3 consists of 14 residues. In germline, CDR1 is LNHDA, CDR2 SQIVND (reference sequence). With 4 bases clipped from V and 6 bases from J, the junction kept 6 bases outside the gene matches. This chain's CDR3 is CASSTDRGIGEQYF. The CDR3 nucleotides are TGTGCCAGTAGTACGGACAGGGGGATAGGCGAGCAGTACTTC. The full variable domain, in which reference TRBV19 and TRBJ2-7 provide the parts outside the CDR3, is DGGITQSPKYLFRKEGQNVTLSCEQNLNHDAMYWYRQDPGQGLRLIYYSQIVNDFQKGDIAEGYSVSREKKESFPLTVTSAQKNPTAFYLCASSTDRGIGEQYFGPGTRLTVT.

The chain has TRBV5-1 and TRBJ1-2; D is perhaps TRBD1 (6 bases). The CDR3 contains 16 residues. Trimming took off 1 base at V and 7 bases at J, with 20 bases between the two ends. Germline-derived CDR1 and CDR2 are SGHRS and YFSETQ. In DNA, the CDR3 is TGCGCCAGCAGCTTGTCCCCAGGGGAGCTGATTAGTGGCTACACCTTC. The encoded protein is CASSLSPGELISGYTF. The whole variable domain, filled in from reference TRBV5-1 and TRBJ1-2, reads KAGVTQTPRYLIKTRGQQVTLSCSPISGHRSVSWYQQTPGQGLQFLFEYFSETQRNKGNFPGRFSGRQFSNSRSEMNVSTLELGDSALYLCASSLSPGELISGYTFGSGTRLTVV.

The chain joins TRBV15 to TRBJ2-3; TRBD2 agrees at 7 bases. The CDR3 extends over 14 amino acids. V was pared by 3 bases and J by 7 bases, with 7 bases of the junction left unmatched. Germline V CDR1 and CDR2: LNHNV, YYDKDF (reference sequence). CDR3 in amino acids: CATSSPSGAHTQYF. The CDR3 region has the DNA TGTGCCACCAGCAGTCCCAGCGGGGCGCATACGCAGTATTTT.

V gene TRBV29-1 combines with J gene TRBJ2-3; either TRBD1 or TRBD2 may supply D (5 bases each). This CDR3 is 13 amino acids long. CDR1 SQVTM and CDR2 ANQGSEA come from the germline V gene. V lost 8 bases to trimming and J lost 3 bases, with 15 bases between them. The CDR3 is CSTGASGTDTQYF. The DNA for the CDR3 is TGCAGCACCGGGGCATCGGGTACAGATACGCAGTATTTT.

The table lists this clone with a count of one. In DNA form, the CDR3 reads TGTGCCAGCAGCCGGTTGGACAGTAGCAATCAGCCCCAGCATTTT. Encoded protein: CASSRLDSSNQPQHF. V is TRBV9 and J is TRBJ1-5, with D maybe TRBD1 (6 bases). The CDR3 totals 15 residues. Germline assignment: CDR1 SGDLS and CDR2 YYNGEE. V was shortened by 4 bases and J by 0 bases, with 11 bases between the two germline ends.